This T cell receptor beta chain was recovered during a study of shared clonotypes between healthy human individuals. Overall study: Researchers drew samples from a couple of women and three men aged 18 to 49.

Germline V CDR1 and CDR2: SGHNT, YENEEA. Trimming shortened V by 5 bases and J by 5 bases, and 9 bases separated the two germline ends. The CDR3 runs 13 residues. Data came from immunoSEQ multiplex PCR; TCRdb stores just in-frame clones and leaves some out. The data contain some 500,000 clones, 95% to 97% of them singletons. Sequenced sample: naive CD4+ T cells sorted from blood. Subset given: CD45RA+ positively selected. This chain uses TRBV11-3 with TRBJ2-2; D is uncertain. This sequence originates from a woman younger than 45 in good health. CDR3 region: CASSPSPTGELFF. CDR3 DNA sequence: TGTGCCAGCAGCCCCAGCCCTACCGGGGAGCTGTTTTTT.